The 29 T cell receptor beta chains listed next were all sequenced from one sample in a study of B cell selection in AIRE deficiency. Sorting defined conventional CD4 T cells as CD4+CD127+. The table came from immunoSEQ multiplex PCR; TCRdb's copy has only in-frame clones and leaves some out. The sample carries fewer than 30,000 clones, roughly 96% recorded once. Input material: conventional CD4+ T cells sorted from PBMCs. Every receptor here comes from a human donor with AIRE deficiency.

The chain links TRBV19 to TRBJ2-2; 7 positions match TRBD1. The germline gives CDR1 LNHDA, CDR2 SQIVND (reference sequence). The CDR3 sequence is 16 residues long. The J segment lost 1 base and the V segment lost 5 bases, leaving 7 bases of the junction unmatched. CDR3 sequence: CASSARQGRNTGELFF. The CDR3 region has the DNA TGTGCCAGTAGTGCGCGACAGGGCAGGAACACCGGGGAGCTGTTTTTT.

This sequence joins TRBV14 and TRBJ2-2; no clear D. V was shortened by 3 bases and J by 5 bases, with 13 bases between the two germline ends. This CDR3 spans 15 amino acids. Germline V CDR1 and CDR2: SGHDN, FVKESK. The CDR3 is CASSHGRRWTGELFF. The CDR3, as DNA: TGTGCCAGCAGCCACGGACGGCGGTGGACCGGGGAGCTGTTTTTT. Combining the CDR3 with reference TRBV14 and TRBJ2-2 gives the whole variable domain EAGVTQFPSHSVIEKGQTVTLRCDPISGHDNLYWYRRVMGKEIKFLLHFVKESKQDESGMPNNRFLAERTGGTYSTLKVQPAELEDSGVYFCASSHGRRWTGELFFGEGSRLTVL.

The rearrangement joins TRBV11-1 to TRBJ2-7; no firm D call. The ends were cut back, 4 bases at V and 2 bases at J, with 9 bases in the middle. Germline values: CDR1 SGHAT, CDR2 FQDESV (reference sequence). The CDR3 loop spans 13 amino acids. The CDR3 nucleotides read TGTGCCAGCAGCTCGGACGTTACCTACGAGCAGTACTTC. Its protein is CASSSDVTYEQYF.

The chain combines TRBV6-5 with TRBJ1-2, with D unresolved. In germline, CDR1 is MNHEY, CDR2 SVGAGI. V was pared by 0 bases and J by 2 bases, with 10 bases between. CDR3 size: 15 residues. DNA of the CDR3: TGTGCCAGCAGTTACTCGAAGCCGGTAAACTATGGCTACACCTTC. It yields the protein CASSYSKPVNYGYTF.

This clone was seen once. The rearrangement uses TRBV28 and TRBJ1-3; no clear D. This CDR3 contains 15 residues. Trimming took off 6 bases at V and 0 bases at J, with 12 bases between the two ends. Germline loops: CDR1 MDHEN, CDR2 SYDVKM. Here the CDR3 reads CASSVSGSSGNTIYF. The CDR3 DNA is TGTGCCAGCAGCGTTTCCGGGAGCTCTGGAAACACCATATATTTT.

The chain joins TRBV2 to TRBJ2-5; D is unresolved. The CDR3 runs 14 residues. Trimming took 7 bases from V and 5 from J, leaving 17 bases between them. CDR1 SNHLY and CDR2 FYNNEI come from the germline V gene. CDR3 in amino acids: CASKVGMGSETQYF. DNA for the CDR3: TGTGCCAGCAAGGTGGGAATGGGATCGGAGACCCAGTACTTC.

The CDR3 coding sequence is TGCGCCAGCAGCTTGGTAGCGGGAGGGAACAATGAGCAGTTCTTC. Translating it yields CASSLVAGGNNEQFF. This chain connects TRBV5-1 to TRBJ2-1, with 11 bases aligning to TRBD2. The V gene end was trimmed by 0 bases and the J gene end by 5 bases; junction bases not matched to a gene: 1. CDR1 and CDR2 (germline): SGHRS, YFSETQ. The CDR3 has 15 amino acids.

CDR3: CASSLDRGLSYEQYF. In nucleotides, the CDR3 is TGTGCCAGCAGCCTCGACAGGGGGCTCTCCTACGAGCAGTACTTC. The chain uses TRBV7-2 and TRBJ2-7, with 10 bases fitting TRBD1. V lost 5 bases to trimming and J lost 0 bases; unmatched junction nucleotides: 4. The CDR3 covers 15 residues. The germline gives CDR1 SGHTA, CDR2 FQGNSA.

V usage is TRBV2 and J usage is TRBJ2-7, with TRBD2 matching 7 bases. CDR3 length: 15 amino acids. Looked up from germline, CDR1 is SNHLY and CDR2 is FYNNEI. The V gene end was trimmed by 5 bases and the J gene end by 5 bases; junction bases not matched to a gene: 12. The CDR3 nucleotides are TGTGCCAGCAGTTCCCCCCGGGGAGGGTCCAACGAGCAGTACTTC. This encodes CASSSPRGGSNEQYF.

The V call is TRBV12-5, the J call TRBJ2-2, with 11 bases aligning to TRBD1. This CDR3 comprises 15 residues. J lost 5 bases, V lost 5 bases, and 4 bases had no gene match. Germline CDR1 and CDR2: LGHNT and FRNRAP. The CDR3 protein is CASGPGQGVTGELFF. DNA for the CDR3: TGTGCTAGTGGTCCGGGACAGGGGGTAACCGGGGAGCTGTTTTTT.

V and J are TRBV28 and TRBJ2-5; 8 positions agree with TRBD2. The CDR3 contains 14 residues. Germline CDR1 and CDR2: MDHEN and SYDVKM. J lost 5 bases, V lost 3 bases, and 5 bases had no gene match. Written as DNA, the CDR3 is TGTGCCAGCAGTTTGGGCGGGAGGTATGAGACCCAGTACTTC. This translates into CASSLGGRYETQYF.

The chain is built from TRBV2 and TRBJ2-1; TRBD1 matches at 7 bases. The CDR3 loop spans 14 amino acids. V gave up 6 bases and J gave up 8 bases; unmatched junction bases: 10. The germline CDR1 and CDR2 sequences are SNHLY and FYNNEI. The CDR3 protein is CASSYGQVFDEQFF. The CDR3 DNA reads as TGTGCCAGCAGCTATGGACAGGTCTTCGATGAGCAGTTCTTC.

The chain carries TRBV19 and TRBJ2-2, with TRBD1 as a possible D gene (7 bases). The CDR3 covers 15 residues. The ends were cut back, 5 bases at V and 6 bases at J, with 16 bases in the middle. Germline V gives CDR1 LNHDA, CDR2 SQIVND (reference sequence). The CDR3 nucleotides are TGTGCCAGTAGTCGGCCCGGAGGGGGCGCCGGGGAGCTGTTTTTT. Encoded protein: CASSRPGGGAGELFF.

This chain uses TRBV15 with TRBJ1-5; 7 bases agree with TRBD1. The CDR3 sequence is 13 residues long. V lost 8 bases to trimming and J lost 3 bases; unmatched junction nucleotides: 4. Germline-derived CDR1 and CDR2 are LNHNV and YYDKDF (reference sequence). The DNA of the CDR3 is TGTGCCACCCAGGGGGGACTCAATCAGCCCCAGCATTTT. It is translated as CATQGGLNQPQHF.

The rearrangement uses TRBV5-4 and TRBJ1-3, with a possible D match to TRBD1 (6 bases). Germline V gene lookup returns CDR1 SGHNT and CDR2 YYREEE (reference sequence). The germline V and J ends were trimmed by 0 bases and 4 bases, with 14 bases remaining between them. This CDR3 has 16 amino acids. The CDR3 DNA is TGTGCCAGCAGCTTGGATCCGGGGGCGGGCGGAAACACCATATATTTT. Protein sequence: CASSLDPGAGGNTIYF.

The DNA for the CDR3 is TGCAGTGCTAGGATTGTTTCCGAGCAGTACTTC. It yields the protein CSARIVSEQYF. The chain uses TRBV20-1 and TRBJ2-7; D is ambiguous. Germline V gene data show CDR1 as DFQATT and CDR2 as SNEGSKA (reference sequence). CDR3 size: 11 residues. V lost 3 bases to trimming and J lost 6 bases, with 9 bases between them.

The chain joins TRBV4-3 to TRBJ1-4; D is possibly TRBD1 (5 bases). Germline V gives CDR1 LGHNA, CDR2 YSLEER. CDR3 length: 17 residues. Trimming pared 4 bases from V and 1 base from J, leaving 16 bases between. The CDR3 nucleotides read TGCGCCAGCAGCCCCAAACCAGGGCTGGTAACTAATGAAAAACTGTTTTTT. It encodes CASSPKPGLVTNEKLFF.

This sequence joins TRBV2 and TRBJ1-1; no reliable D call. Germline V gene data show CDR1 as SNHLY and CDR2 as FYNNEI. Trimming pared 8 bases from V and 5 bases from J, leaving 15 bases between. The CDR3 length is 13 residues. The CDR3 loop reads CASRWASGTEAFF. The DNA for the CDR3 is TGTGCCAGCCGTTGGGCGTCGGGAACTGAAGCTTTCTTT.

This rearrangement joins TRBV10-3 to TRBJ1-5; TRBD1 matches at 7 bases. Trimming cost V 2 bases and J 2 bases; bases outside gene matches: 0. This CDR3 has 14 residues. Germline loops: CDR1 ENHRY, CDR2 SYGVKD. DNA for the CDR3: TGTGCCATCAGTGAGACAGGGGGCAATCAGCCCCAGCATTTT. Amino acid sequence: CAISETGGNQPQHF.

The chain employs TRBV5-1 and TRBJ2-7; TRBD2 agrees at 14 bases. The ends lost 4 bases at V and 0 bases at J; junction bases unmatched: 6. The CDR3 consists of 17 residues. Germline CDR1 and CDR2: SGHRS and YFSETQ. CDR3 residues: CASSPGLAGGPSYEQYF. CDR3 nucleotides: TGCGCCAGCAGCCCTGGACTAGCGGGAGGACCCTCCTACGAGCAGTACTTC.

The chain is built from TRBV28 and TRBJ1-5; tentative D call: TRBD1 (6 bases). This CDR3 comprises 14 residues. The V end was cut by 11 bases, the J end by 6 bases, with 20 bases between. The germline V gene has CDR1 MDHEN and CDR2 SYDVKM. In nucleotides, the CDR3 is TGTGCCGTCAAGGGGGGGGAGTTTCGTCAGCCCCAGCATTTT. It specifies CAVKGGEFRQPQHF.

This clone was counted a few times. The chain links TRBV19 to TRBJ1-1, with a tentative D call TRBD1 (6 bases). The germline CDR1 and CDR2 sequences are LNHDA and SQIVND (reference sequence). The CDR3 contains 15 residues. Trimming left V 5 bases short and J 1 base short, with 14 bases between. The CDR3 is CASSPQQGPNTEAFF. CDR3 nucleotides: TGTGCCAGTAGTCCTCAACAGGGTCCGAACACTGAAGCTTTCTTT.

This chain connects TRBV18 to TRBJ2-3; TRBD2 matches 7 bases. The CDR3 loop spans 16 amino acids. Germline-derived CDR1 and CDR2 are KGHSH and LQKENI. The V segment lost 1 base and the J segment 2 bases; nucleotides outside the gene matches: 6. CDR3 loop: CASSPLGAGITDTQYF. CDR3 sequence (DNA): TGTGCCAGCTCACCACTTGGAGCGGGGATCACAGATACGCAGTATTTT.

The CDR3: CASSLGDTGELFF. The CDR3 region has the DNA TGTGCCAGCAGCTTAGGGGACACCGGGGAGCTGTTTTTT. The rearrangement joins TRBV11-3 to TRBJ2-2; D not certain. Germline V lookup: CDR1 SGHNT, CDR2 YENEEA. V was clipped by 1 base and J by 3 bases, with 3 bases between them. There are 13 residues in the CDR3.

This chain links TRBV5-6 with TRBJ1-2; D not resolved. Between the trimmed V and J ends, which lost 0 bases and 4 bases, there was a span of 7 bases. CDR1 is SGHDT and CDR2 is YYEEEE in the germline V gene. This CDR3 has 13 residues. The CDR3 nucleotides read TGTGCCAGCAGCTTGGGACAAGTCTATGGCTACACCTTC. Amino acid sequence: CASSLGQVYGYTF.

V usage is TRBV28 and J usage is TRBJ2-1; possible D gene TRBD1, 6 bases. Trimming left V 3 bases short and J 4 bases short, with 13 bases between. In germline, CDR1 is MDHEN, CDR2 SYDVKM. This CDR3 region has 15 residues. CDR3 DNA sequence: TGTGCCAGCAGTTTTCTCGGACAGCGATACAATGAGCAGTTCTTC. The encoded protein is CASSFLGQRYNEQFF.

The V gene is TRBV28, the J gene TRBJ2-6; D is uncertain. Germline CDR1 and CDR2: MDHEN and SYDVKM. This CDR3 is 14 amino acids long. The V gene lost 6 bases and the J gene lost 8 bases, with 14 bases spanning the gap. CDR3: CASRPITMSNVLTF. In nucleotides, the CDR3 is TGTGCCAGCAGACCCATTACGATGTCCAACGTCCTGACTTTC. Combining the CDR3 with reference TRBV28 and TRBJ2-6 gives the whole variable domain DVKVTQSSRYLVKRTGEKVFLECVQDMDHENMFWYRQDPGLGLRLIYFSYDVKMKEKGDIPEGYSVSREKKERFSLILESASTNQTSMYLCASRPITMSNVLTFGAGSRLTVL.

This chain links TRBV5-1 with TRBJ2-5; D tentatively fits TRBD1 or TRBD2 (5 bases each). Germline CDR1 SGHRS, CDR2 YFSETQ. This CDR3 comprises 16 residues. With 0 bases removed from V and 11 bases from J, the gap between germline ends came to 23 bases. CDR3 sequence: CASSLAVTDPQAVQYF. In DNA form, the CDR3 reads TGCGCCAGCAGCTTGGCCGTGACAGATCCTCAAGCGGTTCAGTACTTC.

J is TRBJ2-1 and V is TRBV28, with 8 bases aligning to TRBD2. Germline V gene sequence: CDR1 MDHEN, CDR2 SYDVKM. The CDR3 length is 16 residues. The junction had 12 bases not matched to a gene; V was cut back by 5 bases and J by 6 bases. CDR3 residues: CASSSDHGGRSNEQFF. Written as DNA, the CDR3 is TGTGCCAGCAGTAGCGATCACGGCGGGAGGAGCAATGAGCAGTTCTTC.